This TCR beta chain is from a study of blood T cell repertoires in COVID-19. On the study more broadly: PBMCs, B-cell-depleted T cells, or T cells were the source of the cDNA or gDNA that made up the material.

Profiling relied on immunoSEQ multiplex PCR, and the TCRdb table lists in-frame clones only, not all of them. The sample has 250,000 or so clones; roughly four fifths are singletons. The count of this clone is one. There are 15 residues in the CDR3. Trimming cost V 3 bases and J 6 bases, with 19 bases left between them. The germline V gene has CDR1 DFQATT and CDR2 SNEGSKA (reference sequence). Across 24 US areas, participants ranged in age from roughly 18 to 95 years. The study assigned cohorts using participant-reported clinical history. Sequencing input: PBMCs or T cells enriched from blood (not recorded which). This sequence originates from a man aged 50 or older who had recovered from COVID-19. V usage is TRBV20-1 and J usage is TRBJ2-3; TRBD1 might be the D (5 bases). CDR3 nucleotides: TGCAGTGCTAGTAGTGATGCAGGGAAATATGATACGCAGTATTTT. Encoded protein: CSASSDAGKYDTQYF.